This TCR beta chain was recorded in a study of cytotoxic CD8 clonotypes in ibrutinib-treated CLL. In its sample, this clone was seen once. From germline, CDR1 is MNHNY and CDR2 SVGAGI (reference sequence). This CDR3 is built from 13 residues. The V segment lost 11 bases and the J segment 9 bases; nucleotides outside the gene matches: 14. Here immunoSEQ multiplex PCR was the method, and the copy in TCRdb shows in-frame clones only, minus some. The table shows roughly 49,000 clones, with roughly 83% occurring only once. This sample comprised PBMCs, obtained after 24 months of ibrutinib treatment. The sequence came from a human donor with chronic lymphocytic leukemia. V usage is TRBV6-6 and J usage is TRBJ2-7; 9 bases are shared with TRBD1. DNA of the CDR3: TGTGCCGCGATTCCTACAGGGGGCAGGGTGCAGTACTTC. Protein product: CAAIPTGGRVQYF.